These T cell receptor beta chains were read from a single sample in a study of cytomegalovirus exposure and HLA in healthy donors. Libraries were prepared by immunoSEQ multiplex PCR; TCRdb keeps only in-frame clonotypes and omits some of them. This sample's clone table lists tens of thousands of clones. Sequenced input: PBMCs. These receptors all come from a human donor in good health. Both conserved end residues are part of each CDR3. D genes are given only for firm matches.

>TRBV11-2|TRBJ1-2|TRBD1
CASSLGSGDRRANNYGYTF
TGTGCCAGCAGCTTAGGATCGGGGGACAGGAGGGCCAATAACTATGGCTACACCTTC
>TRBV14|TRBJ2-1|NA
CASSQEHRVHEQFF
TGTGCCAGCAGCCAAGAGCACAGGGTCCATGAGCAGTTCTTC
>TRBV11-2|TRBJ2-7|NA
CASTQSFGGYEQYF
TGTGCCAGCACCCAATCCTTTGGGGGGTACGAGCAGTACTTC
>TRBV5-6|TRBJ1-3|NA
CASSLRRGNSGNTIYF
TGTGCCAGCAGCTTAAGGAGAGGAAACTCTGGAAACACCATATATTTT
>TRBV30|TRBJ1-6|NA
CAWTVGRGSPLHF
TGTGCCTGGACGGTTGGACGGGGATCACCCCTCCACTTT
>TRBV19|TRBJ2-2|NA
CASTGDGEGTGELFF
TGTGCCAGTACAGGGGACGGTGAAGGCACCGGGGAGCTGTTTTTT
>TRBV18|TRBJ2-5|NA
CASSPEVYQETQYF
TGTGCCAGCTCACCAGAGGTGTATCAAGAGACCCAGTACTTC
>TRBV6-5|TRBJ2-5|NA
CASSSKGRWETQYF
TGTGCCAGCAGTTCTAAGGGGCGCTGGGAGACCCAGTACTTC
>TRBV28|TRBJ1-6|TRBD1
CASRLTGAGSPLHF
TGTGCCAGCAGATTGACAGGGGCAGGTTCACCCCTCCACTTT
>TRBV11-2|TRBJ1-1|TRBD1
CASSLPIRDRGFPEAFF
TGTGCCAGCAGCTTACCAATCCGGGACAGGGGGTTCCCTGAAGCTTTCTTT
>TRBV7-3|TRBJ2-2|NA
CASSPYRNTGELFF
TGTGCCAGCAGCCCATACAGAAACACCGGGGAGCTGTTTTTT
>TRBV4-1|TRBJ1-5|NA
CASSQDGGLNQPQHF
TGCGCCAGCAGCCAAGATGGGGGCCTCAATCAGCCCCAGCATTTT
>TRBV29-1|TRBJ2-5|NA
CSVEDPWGLSEETQYF
TGCAGCGTTGAAGATCCCTGGGGACTGTCCGAGGAGACCCAGTACTTC
>TRBV19|TRBJ1-2|TRBD1
CASSPRDRGFAGYTF
TGTGCCAGTAGTCCCCGGGACAGGGGGTTTGCTGGCTACACCTTC
>TRBV13|TRBJ2-5|TRBD1
CASRTGTGGFETQYF
TGTGCCAGCAGAACTGGGACAGGGGGTTTTGAGACCCAGTACTTC